A selection of T cell receptor beta chains follows, all from one sample in a study of shared clonotypes between healthy human individuals. TCRdb's copy holds only in-frame clones and misses some; the assay was immunoSEQ multiplex PCR. The sample lists 2 million to 3 million clones, around nine tenths occurring once. The material sequenced was naive CD4+ T cells sorted from blood. The receptors were gathered from a man between 18 and 29 years old in good health. CDR3s include the opening cysteine and the closing phenylalanine or tryptophan. D genes are given only for firm matches. Not every row has a clone size; where given, it reads once, few, many or a size class.

>TRBD1|NA|TRBJ2-7|TRBV4-3
CASSQGPIRTGTSYEQYF
TGCGCCAGCAGCCAAGGGCCGATCCGGACAGGGACTTCCTACGAGCAGTACTTC
>NA|NA|TRBJ1-1|TRBV28
CASWTPGGNTEAFF
TGTGCCAGCTGGACACCGGGAGGTAACACTGAAGCTTTCTTT
>NA|NA|TRBJ1-5|TRBV28
CASTLGGNNQPQHF
TGTGCCAGCACCCTGGGAGGTAACAATCAGCCCCAGCATTTT
>TRBD1|NA|TRBJ2-3|TRBV5-1
CASSRQGDPPDTQYF
TGCGCCAGCAGCCGACAGGGGGACCCTCCAGATACGCAGTATTTT
>NA|NA|TRBJ2-1|TRBV7-2
CASSLASGLGNYNEQFF
TGTGCCAGCAGCTTAGCCTCGGGCCTGGGTAACTACAATGAGCAGTTCTTC
>NA|NA|TRBJ2-3|TRBV7-9
CASSLWGGTDTQYF
TGTGCCAGCAGCTTGTGGGGCGGCACAGATACGCAGTATTTT
>NA|NA|TRBJ2-1|TRBV6-1
CASSINYQNYNEQFF
TGTGCCAGCAGCATTAACTACCAGAACTACAATGAGCAGTTCTTC
>TRBD1|NA|TRBJ1-2|TRBV5-1
CASSLSTGGDYGYTF
TGCGCCAGCAGCTTAAGCACAGGGGGCGACTATGGCTACACCTTC
>TRBD1|NA|TRBJ1-5|TRBV2
CASSDQGVFLQHF
TGTGCCAGCAGTGATCAGGGGGTCTTTCTCCAGCATTTT
>TRBD2|NA|TRBJ2-7|TRBV13
CASSLRRLAGGNSYEQYF
TGTGCCAGCAGCCTCCGGAGGCTAGCGGGAGGAAACTCCTACGAGCAGTACTTC
>NA|few|TRBJ1-1|TRBV5-1
CASSFTDGNTEAFF
TGCGCCAGCAGCTTTACGGACGGAAACACTGAAGCTTTCTTT
>NA|NA|TRBJ1-1|TRBV7-9
CASSPPSYTEAFF
TGTGCCAGCAGCCCTCCCTCCTACACTGAAGCTTTCTTT
>NA|NA|TRBJ1-2|TRBV2
CASSEVREGGYTF
TGTGCCAGCAGTGAAGTCAGGGAAGGGGGCTACACCTTC
>TRBD2|NA|TRBJ2-5|TRBV7-9
CASSLTSGEETQYF
TGTGCCAGCAGCTTGACTAGCGGGGAAGAGACCCAGTACTTC
>TRBD2|once|TRBJ2-1|TRBV5-4
CASSLAGVFSYNEQFF
TGTGCCAGCAGCCTTGCGGGGGTATTCTCCTACAATGAGCAGTTCTTC
>TRBD1|NA|TRBJ1-4|TRBV4-3
CASSQDGTANEKLFF
TGCGCCAGCAGCCAAGACGGGACAGCTAATGAAAAACTGTTTTTT
>NA|NA|TRBJ2-1|TRBV4-1
CASSPGTGSYNEQFF
TGCGCCAGCAGCCCAGGGACCGGCTCCTACAATGAGCAGTTCTTC
>NA|NA|TRBJ2-3|TRBV19
CASRPVGSTDTQYF
TGTGCCAGCCGACCGGTGGGGAGCACAGATACGCAGTATTTT
>NA|NA|TRBJ2-3|TRBV5-1
CASSLGGSTDTQYF
TGCGCCAGCAGCTTGGGCGGAAGCACAGATACGCAGTATTTT
>NA|NA|TRBJ2-3|TRBV6-1
CASTQRLQSTDTQYF
TGTGCCAGTACCCAACGCCTACAGAGCACAGATACGCAGTATTTT
>NA|once|TRBJ1-2|TRBV10-1
CARGRGGYTF
TGCGCCAGGGGGAGAGGTGGCTACACCTTC
>NA|NA|TRBJ1-1|TRBV29-1
CSVEIYEQGEAFF
TGCAGCGTTGAAATTTATGAACAGGGTGAAGCTTTCTTT
>NA|once|TRBJ2-5|TRBV5-1
CASSRGDIWQETQYF
TGCGCCAGCAGCCGCGGGGACATTTGGCAAGAGACCCAGTACTTC